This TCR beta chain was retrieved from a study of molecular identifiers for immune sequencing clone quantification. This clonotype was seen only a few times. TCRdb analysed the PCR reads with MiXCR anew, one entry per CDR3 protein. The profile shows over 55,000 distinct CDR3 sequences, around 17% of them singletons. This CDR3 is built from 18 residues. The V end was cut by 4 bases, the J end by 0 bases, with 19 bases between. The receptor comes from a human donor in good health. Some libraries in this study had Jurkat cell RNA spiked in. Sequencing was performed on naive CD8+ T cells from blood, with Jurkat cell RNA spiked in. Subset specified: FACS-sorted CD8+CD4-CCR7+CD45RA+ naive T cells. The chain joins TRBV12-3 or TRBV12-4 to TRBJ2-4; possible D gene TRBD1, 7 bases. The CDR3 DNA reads TGTGCCAGCAGTTCCAGGGGGACGGGGGAGCTAGCCAAAAACATTCAGTACTTC. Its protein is CASSSRGTGELAKNIQYF.